This is a list of T cell receptor beta chains from one sample in a study of T cell responses to AZD1222 COVID-19 vaccine. Profiling relied on immunoSEQ multiplex PCR, and the TCRdb table lists in-frame clones only, not all of them. In the table there are 200,000 or so clones, under 95% of which are singletons. Specimen: peripheral blood, collected on day 0 of AZD1222 vaccination. The receptors derive from an adult in good health. Both conserved end residues are part of each CDR3. A D gene is named only where the DNA matches it firmly. Clone size is shown for a subset of rows, as once, few, many or a class of expanded clone.

clone_size j_call cdr3_length v_call d_call cdr3_aa cdr3_nt
- TRBJ1-2 15 TRBV18 - CASSPGAGKTYGYTF TGTGCCAGCTCACCAGGGGCAGGGAAGACCTATGGCTACACCTTC
once TRBJ2-7 16 TRBV6-2/TRBV6-3 - CASSYSKPLTVYEQYF TGTGCCAGCAGTTACTCGAAACCTTTGACGGTTTACGAGCAGTACTTC
once TRBJ2-7 12 TRBV2 - CASSATSYEQYF TGTGCCAGCAGCGCTACTAGCTACGAGCAGTACTTC
- TRBJ1-3 15 TRBV5-1 TRBD1 CASSSDRGSGNTIYF TGCGCCAGCAGCTCCGACAGGGGGTCTGGAAACACCATATATTTT
- TRBJ1-1 13 TRBV6-6 - CASSYSLYNEAFF TGTGCCAGCAGTTACTCCTTGTATAACGAAGCTTTCTTT
- TRBJ2-1 14 TRBV19 TRBD2 CASRGLAFSDEQFF TGTGCCAGTAGGGGACTAGCATTTAGCGATGAGCAGTTCTTC
- TRBJ2-1 14 TRBV7-3 - CASSLLGGIGEQFF TGTGCCAGCAGCTTACTGGGCGGCATAGGTGAGCAGTTCTTC
few TRBJ2-7 14 TRBV14 - CASSQELGRGSQTF TGTGCCAGCAGCCAAGAATTGGGTAGAGGGTCCCAAACTTTC
- TRBJ1-2 9 TRBV19 - CASTRGYTF TGTGCCAGTACCCGGGGCTACACCTTC
- TRBJ2-2 17 TRBV19 TRBD2 CASSAPPGLTNTGELFF TGTGCCAGTAGTGCACCACCGGGACTAACGAACACCGGGGAGCTGTTTTTT
- TRBJ2-1 15 TRBV6-4 - CASSDSFADHGEQFF TGTGCCAGCAGTGACTCGTTTGCGGACCATGGTGAGCAGTTCTTC
- TRBJ1-4 14 TRBV6-2/TRBV6-3 - CASSNPGLNEKLFF TGTGCCAGCAGTAACCCCGGGCTTAATGAAAAACTGTTTTTT
- TRBJ2-3 13 TRBV11-2 - CASSPGLLGTQYF TGTGCCAGCAGCCCAGGGCTGTTAGGTACGCAGTATTTT
- TRBJ1-2 15 TRBV27 - CASTPHGDPVYGYTF TGTGCCAGCACCCCCCATGGGGACCCTGTCTATGGCTACACCTTC
- TRBJ1-1 13 TRBV6-5 - CASRQGRNTEAFF TGTGCCAGCAGGCAGGGAAGGAACACTGAAGCTTTCTTT
- TRBJ1-1 16 TRBV4-3 - CASSQEEPSGGTEAFF TGCGCCAGCAGCCAAGAAGAGCCCTCCGGAGGCACTGAAGCTTTCTTT
- TRBJ2-5 14 TRBV19 TRBD1 CASSETGAEETQYF TGTGCCAGTAGTGAGACAGGGGCCGAGGAGACCCAGTACTTC
few TRBJ2-3 16 TRBV6-6 TRBD2 CASRTLERGPTDTQYF TGTGCCAGCAGAACCCTCGAGCGGGGGCCTACAGATACGCAGTATTTT
- TRBJ2-1 10 TRBV20-1 - CSLPGGEQFF TGCAGCCTACCTGGGGGTGAGCAGTTCTTC
- TRBJ1-2 15 TRBV6-5 - CASRDFQGLNYGYTF TGTGCCAGCAGAGACTTTCAGGGACTCAACTATGGCTACACCTTC
- TRBJ2-7 13 TRBV12-3/TRBV12-4 - CASRSSGGGEQYF TGTGCCAGCAGGAGCTCGGGTGGTGGCGAGCAGTACTTC
- TRBJ2-5 15 TRBV5-4 - CASSSRLGLEETQYF TGTGCCAGCAGCTCCCGACTAGGACTCGAAGAGACCCAGTACTTC
- TRBJ1-3 15 TRBV5-1 TRBD1 CASSGTGGDGNTIYF TGCGCCAGCAGCGGGACAGGGGGAGATGGAAACACCATATATTTT
- TRBJ2-3 12 TRBV10-2 TRBD2 CATSSGGPTQYF TGCGCCACCTCTAGCGGGGGCCCTACGCAGTATTTT
- TRBJ1-2 14 TRBV25-1 TRBD1 CASSAGTDIYGYTF TGTGCCAGCAGTGCCGGGACAGACATCTATGGCTACACCTTC
- TRBJ2-7 13 TRBV7-8 - CASSRTGNYEQYF TGTGCCAGCAGCAGGACGGGAAACTACGAGCAGTACTTC
- TRBJ2-6 18 TRBV7-9 TRBD1 CASSAPGTELSGANVLTF TGTGCCAGCAGCGCACCCGGGACAGAACTTTCTGGGGCCAACGTCCTGACTTTC
- TRBJ2-7 15 TRBV5-1 TRBD1 CASSLPLRQGREQYF TGCGCCAGCAGCTTGCCTCTGAGACAGGGACGAGAGCAGTACTTC
- TRBJ2-7 12 TRBV27 - CASSQTLGEQYF TGTGCCAGCAGTCAGACGTTGGGCGAGCAGTACTTC
once TRBJ2-7 14 TRBV6-2/TRBV6-3 TRBD1 CASSPDRGTYEQYF TGTGCCAGCAGTCCCGACAGGGGGACCTACGAGCAGTACTTC
- TRBJ2-7 16 TRBV27 TRBD2 CASSFVAGGVSYEQYF TGTGCCAGCAGTTTCGTAGCGGGAGGGGTCTCCTACGAGCAGTACTTC
- TRBJ2-1 16 TRBV6-2/TRBV6-3 TRBD2 CASSYGGSGAYNEQFF TGTGCCAGCAGTTACGGCGGGAGCGGGGCCTACAATGAGCAGTTCTTC
- TRBJ1-2 14 TRBV5-8 - CASSLKDRTYGYTF TGTGCCAGCAGCCTTAAAGACAGAACCTATGGCTACACCTTC
- TRBJ1-1 16 TRBV19 TRBD1 CASSIRAGGAGTEAFF TGTGCCAGTAGTATACGGGCAGGGGGCGCGGGCACTGAAGCTTTCTTT
few TRBJ1-2 13 TRBV29-1 TRBD1 CSVGGTGEDGYTF TGCAGCGTTGGTGGGACAGGGGAGGATGGCTACACCTTC
- TRBJ2-5 16 TRBV18 TRBD1 CASSPLTGGLEETQYF TGTGCCAGCTCACCATTGACAGGGGGTCTGGAAGAGACCCAGTACTTC
- TRBJ2-3 12 TRBV5-1 - CASSFNADTQYF TGCGCCAGCAGCTTCAACGCAGATACGCAGTATTTT
- TRBJ2-3 16 TRBV9 TRBD2 CASSVSSGRPTDTQYF TGTGCCAGCAGCGTATCTAGCGGGAGGCCCACAGATACGCAGTATTTT
- TRBJ1-5 15 TRBV19 TRBD1 CASRDRDRGQQPQHF TGTGCCAGTAGAGACCGGGACAGGGGGCAGCAGCCCCAGCATTTT
few TRBJ2-5 16 TRBV5-8 TRBD2 CASSYNPREGAETQYF TGTGCCAGCAGCTACAACCCGCGGGAGGGGGCAGAGACCCAGTACTTC
- TRBJ1-2 17 TRBV6-2/TRBV6-3 - CASSYSVGGSSFYGYTF TGTGCCAGCAGTTACTCCGTGGGGGGAAGTTCGTTCTATGGCTACACCTTC
- TRBJ2-7 15 TRBV27 - CASSGMKGPTYEQYF TGTGCCAGCAGTGGGATGAAGGGTCCCACCTACGAGCAGTACTTC
- TRBJ2-2 18 TRBV7-9 TRBD2 CASSYGTSGGLNTGELFF TGTGCCAGCAGTTACGGGACTAGCGGGGGGCTGAACACCGGGGAGCTGTTTTTT